The 28 T cell receptor beta chains reported below all come from one sample, sequenced in a study of CD8 T cells in Susac syndrome. Random hexamers were used to reverse transcribe about 0.5 to 1 ug of RNA. One entry per CDR3 protein results from TCRdb running MiXCR on the immunoSEQ multiplex PCR reads. The repertoire holds about 190,000 distinct CDR3 sequences, with about 95% as singletons. The sequenced sample consisted of CD8+ T cells from PBMCs. All receptors come from a human donor with Susac syndrome.

The rearrangement joins TRBV18 to TRBJ2-7, with 9 positions matching TRBD1. The V gene's germline CDR1 is KGHSH and CDR2 LQKENI. The V gene end was trimmed by 2 bases and the J gene end by 0 bases; junction bases not matched to a gene: 2. CDR3 length: 15 amino acids. CDR3 in amino acids: CASSPGDRASYEQYF. The CDR3 DNA reads TGTGCCAGCTCACCAGGGGACAGGGCCTCCTACGAGCAGTACTTC.

The CDR3 sequence is CASSLEGQLSTYGYTF. CDR3 coding DNA: TGTGCCAGCAGCCTCGAGGGACAGCTTAGTACCTATGGCTACACCTTC. V usage is TRBV6-1 and J usage is TRBJ1-2; 7 bases align to TRBD1. The CDR3 is made up of 16 amino acids. The germline gives CDR1 MNHNS, CDR2 SASEGT. The J segment lost 4 bases and the V segment lost 6 bases, leaving 14 bases of the junction unmatched.

The chain combines TRBV7-9 with TRBJ2-6; possible D gene TRBD2, 7 bases. The V gene lost 7 bases and the J gene lost 2 bases, with 18 bases spanning the gap. CDR1 SEHNR and CDR2 FQNEAQ come from the germline V gene (reference sequence). This CDR3 region has 17 residues. The CDR3 is CASTPVGAGAGANVLTF. The CDR3 coding sequence is TGTGCCAGCACCCCCGTGGGGGCGGGGGCTGGGGCCAACGTCCTGACTTTC.

The rearrangement links TRBV7-9 to TRBJ2-7; D may be TRBD1 (8 bases). Germline loops: CDR1 SEHNR, CDR2 FQNEAQ (reference sequence). CDR3 size: 15 residues. The germline V and J ends were trimmed by 6 bases and 0 bases, with 15 bases remaining between them. DNA of the CDR3: TGTGCCAGCAGACAGGACAGGGACTACTCCTACGAGCAGTACTTC. Encoded protein: CASRQDRDYSYEQYF.

This sequence joins TRBV7-8 and TRBJ2-7; a weak D match, TRBD1 (6 bases). Trimming removed 0 bases at V and 2 bases at J, with 11 bases between. CDR3 length: 15 amino acids. The germline V gene encodes CDR1 SGHVS and CDR2 FQNEAQ. CDR3 nucleotide sequence: TGTGCCAGCAGCTTAGCCCCGGGACAAGCCTACGAGCAGTACTTC. This gives the protein CASSLAPGQAYEQYF.

The chain has TRBV24-1 and TRBJ2-5; TRBD2 matches at 7 bases. Germline values: CDR1 KGHDR, CDR2 SFDVKD. CDR3 length equals 11 residues. V gave up 5 bases and J gave up 14 bases; unmatched junction bases: 7. The CDR3 region has the DNA TGTGCCACCAGTGGTCTGGCGGGGGTTTACTTC. Its translation is CATSGLAGVYF.

The J gene is TRBJ2-7, the V gene TRBV14; the match to TRBD2 covers 11 bases. This CDR3 is 18 amino acids long. V trimming: 3 bases; J trimming: 9 bases; junction bases outside the gene matches: 19. Germline lookup yields CDR1 SGHDN and CDR2 FVKESK. For the CDR3, the DNA is TGTGCCAGCAGCCATTCCCGCATCCGAGGTCTAGCGGGAGGACGGCAGTACTTC. Its translation: CASSHSRIRGLAGGRQYF.

V usage is TRBV14 and J usage is TRBJ2-5, with 7 bases lining up with TRBD2. V dropped 4 bases and J dropped 2; count of bases not matched to a gene: 7. The CDR3 contains 15 residues. Germline V gives CDR1 SGHDN, CDR2 FVKESK. The CDR3 loop is CASSRGTKKQETQYF. CDR3 nucleotide sequence: TGTGCCAGCAGCCGCGGGACTAAGAAGCAAGAGACCCAGTACTTC.

The chain carries TRBV5-6 and TRBJ1-1; D unclear. V lost 1 base and J 1 base, leaving 5 bases between the germline ends. The CDR3 runs to 13 residues. Germline-derived CDR1 and CDR2 are SGHDT and YYEEEE. CDR3 nucleotide sequence: TGTGCCAGCAGCTTGAATCAGAACACTGAAGCTTTCTTT. This encodes CASSLNQNTEAFF.

The chain combines TRBV12-3 or TRBV12-4 with TRBJ2-7; the match to TRBD1 covers 7 bases. V dropped 6 bases and J dropped 0; count of bases not matched to a gene: 5. The CDR3 contains 14 residues. Written as DNA, the CDR3 is TGTGCCAGCAGATCCGGGACAGTCTCCTACGAGCAGTACTTC. It codes for CASRSGTVSYEQYF.

J is TRBJ2-3 and V is TRBV9; 9 positions agree with TRBD2. The CDR3 covers 17 residues. The germline V gene has CDR1 SGDLS and CDR2 YYNGEE. After removal of 0 bases from V and 3 bases from J, the junction contained 8 bases not matched to a gene. The CDR3 DNA reads as TGTGCCAGCAGCGTAGATGTAGCGGGAGTTGAAACAGATACGCAGTATTTT. Residues: CASSVDVAGVETDTQYF.

V is TRBV10-2 and J is TRBJ1-1; 7 bases map to TRBD1. The germline gives CDR1 WSHSY, CDR2 SAAADI. V lost 2 bases, J lost 3 bases, and 9 bases stayed unmatched. The CDR3 length is 16 residues. This chain's CDR3 is CASSEGEGTAYTEAFF. The CDR3 coding sequence is TGCGCCAGCAGTGAGGGGGAAGGGACAGCCTACACTGAAGCTTTCTTT.

The sample holds one count of this clonotype. This sequence joins TRBV6-5 and TRBJ1-1, with TRBD1 matching over 7 bases. The CDR3 runs 14 residues. V dropped 5 bases and J dropped 2; count of bases not matched to a gene: 5. CDR1 and CDR2 (germline): MNHEY, SVGAGI. In nucleotides, the CDR3 is TGTGCCAGCAGTGTCCGGGACAGCAACACTGAAGCTTTCTTT. Translating gives CASSVRDSNTEAFF.

This clonotype occurred a few times. The V and J genes are TRBV19 and TRBJ2-6; unclear D gene. CDR1 is LNHDA, CDR2 SQIVND, per germline (reference sequence). The CDR3 consists of 15 residues. V was cut by 4 bases and J by 0 bases, with 7 bases left in between. For the CDR3, the DNA is TGTGCCAGTAGTAGACCGAACTCTGGGGCCAACGTCCTGACTTTC. This gives the protein CASSRPNSGANVLTF.

V usage is TRBV15 and J usage is TRBJ2-7; the D call may be TRBD1 or TRBD2 (5 bases each). The CDR3 is 15 residues long. V lost 4 bases to trimming and J lost 7 bases, with 20 bases between them. Germline assignment: CDR1 LNHNV and CDR2 YYDKDF (reference sequence). The CDR3 loop reads CATSINFGAKGEQYF. The CDR3 DNA sequence: TGTGCCACCAGCATTAACTTCGGGGCCAAAGGTGAGCAGTACTTC.

The chain employs TRBV6-2 or TRBV6-3 and TRBJ1-2, with D perhaps matching TRBD1 (5 bases). CDR3 size: 13 residues. Trimming took off 10 bases at V and 8 bases at J, with 20 bases between the two ends. CDR1 is MNHEY, CDR2 SVGEGT, per germline. The CDR3 DNA reads as TGTGCCACCAGAAAAAAGACAGTGTTAGGCTACACCTTC. Its translation: CATRKKTVLGYTF.

This rearrangement joins TRBV5-1 to TRBJ2-1; the D is unclear. With 5 bases removed from V and 1 base from J, the gap between germline ends came to 10 bases. CDR1 and CDR2 (germline): SGHRS, YFSETQ. CDR3 length equals 14 residues. CDR3 amino acids: CASSSDLSYNEQFF. CDR3 DNA sequence: TGCGCCAGCAGTTCCGACTTGTCCTACAATGAGCAGTTCTTC.

The chain couples TRBV7-9 to TRBJ1-2; D is uncertain. V lost 5 bases, J lost 2 bases, and 15 bases lay in between. Germline CDR1 reads SEHNR; CDR2 reads FQNEAQ (reference sequence). The CDR3 length is 15 residues. CDR3 in DNA: TGTGCCAGCAGCGCAGGCCACCTGCAGAACTATGGCTACACCTTC. Translating gives CASSAGHLQNYGYTF.

The genes are TRBV30 and TRBJ1-1; perhaps TRBD1 as D (5 bases). The CDR3 consists of 14 residues. Germline-derived CDR1 and CDR2 are GTSNPN and SVGIG (reference sequence). Between the trimmed V and J ends, which lost 3 bases and 2 bases, there was a span of 13 bases. This chain's CDR3 is CAWSLGRGNTEAFF. The DNA for the CDR3 is TGTGCCTGGAGCCTGGGACGGGGCAACACTGAAGCTTTCTTT.

This chain connects TRBV9 to TRBJ1-2; 8 nucleotides match TRBD1. In germline, CDR1 is SGDLS, CDR2 YYNGEE. The CDR3 covers 15 residues. The J segment lost 5 bases and the V segment lost 0 bases, leaving 6 bases of the junction unmatched. In DNA form, the CDR3 reads TGTGCCAGCAGCGTAGCCGGGACAGGATTGTATGGCTACACCTTC. Encoded protein: CASSVAGTGLYGYTF.

The CDR3 here is CASSYSETGANVLTF. Here the CDR3 DNA reads TGTGCCAGCAGTTACTCGGAGACTGGGGCCAACGTCCTGACTTTC. V usage is TRBV6-5 and J usage is TRBJ2-6; D not resolved. This CDR3 has 15 amino acids. Deletions cut 0 bases from V and 2 bases from J, with 5 bases between. Per the germline V gene, CDR1 is MNHEY and CDR2 is SVGAGI.

This clonotype was detected only once. This chain uses TRBV5-6 with TRBJ1-2; 7 positions match TRBD1. The CDR3 spans 14 residues. V lost 1 base, J lost 4 bases, and 4 bases stayed unmatched. Germline values: CDR1 SGHDT, CDR2 YYEEEE. In DNA form, the CDR3 reads TGTGCCAGCAGCTTGATTCCAGGGGGCTATGGCTACACCTTC. Its protein is CASSLIPGGYGYTF.

This sequence joins TRBV28 and TRBJ2-7; no definite D call. There are 13 residues in the CDR3. The V gene lost 3 bases and the J gene lost 3 bases, with 9 bases spanning the gap. In germline, CDR1 is MDHEN, CDR2 SYDVKM. For the CDR3, the DNA is TGTGCCAGCAGTTTCGAGACGGACTACGAGCAGTACTTC. Translated: CASSFETDYEQYF.

Written as DNA, the CDR3 is TGTGCCAGCAGCTTAACCATTGGCGGGCGAAGCACAGATACGCAGTATTTT. This codes for CASSLTIGGRSTDTQYF. The chain links TRBV13 to TRBJ2-3; possible D gene TRBD2, 5 bases. V shed 2 bases and J shed 0 bases, with 15 bases lying between them. The length of the CDR3 is 17 residues. The germline V gene has CDR1 PRHDT and CDR2 FYEKMQ (reference sequence).

This clonotype was recorded once. The V call is TRBV20-1, the J call TRBJ2-1; weak D call: TRBD2 (5 bases). Trimming pared 3 bases from V and 1 base from J, leaving 10 bases between. The CDR3 totals 14 residues. CDR1 DFQATT and CDR2 SNEGSKA come from the germline V gene (reference sequence). The CDR3 sequence is CSASRKRSYNEQFF. The DNA of the CDR3 is TGCAGTGCTAGTCGTAAGCGGTCCTACAATGAGCAGTTCTTC.

This chain connects TRBV12-3 or TRBV12-4 to TRBJ1-6; D unresolved. The V end was cut by 5 bases, the J end by 10 bases, with 21 bases between. This CDR3 has 16 amino acids. In nucleotides, the CDR3 is TGTGCCAGCAGTGCAATACAGCTTCCCATGGGGTCACCCCTCCACTTT. Translation: CASSAIQLPMGSPLHF.

V usage is TRBV19 and J usage is TRBJ2-7; perhaps TRBD2 as D (6 bases). Trimming shortened V by 1 base and J by 2 bases, and 15 bases separated the two germline ends. CDR3 length equals 16 residues. The germline gives CDR1 LNHDA, CDR2 SQIVND (reference sequence). CDR3 DNA: TGTGCCAGTAGTATAGGAGAAGGGACTGATACCTACGAGCAGTACTTC. This translates into CASSIGEGTDTYEQYF.

This rearrangement joins TRBV27 to TRBJ1-1, with D uncertain. Trimming stripped 3 bases from V and 3 bases from J, with 8 bases between. The CDR3 totals 13 residues. Germline V gene data show CDR1 as MNHEY and CDR2 as SMNVEV (reference sequence). The CDR3 loop reads CASSFLSDTEAFF. In DNA, the CDR3 is TGTGCCAGCAGTTTCTTGTCGGACACTGAAGCTTTCTTT.